These 13 T cell receptor beta chains share one sample of origin, sequenced in a study of T cell repertoires in cytomegalovirus infection. TCRdb analysed the reads with MiXCR anew, one entry per CDR3 protein. The sample comprises 250,000 to 300,000 distinct CDR3 sequences, less than 25% of which are singletons, and approximately 19% rests with the top ten. These TCRs are of unknown antigen specificity. Sequencing used cultured PBMCs, obtained from culture after CMV antigen stimulation. The receptor set was obtained from a human donor in good health (CMV status not recorded). Some clones in this sample may be carry-over from other donors' samples.

This clonotype has more than one count but fewer than ten. The chain is built from TRBV6-5 and TRBJ2-7; 11 bases match TRBD1. Trimming removed 2 bases from V and 4 bases from J; junction bases left unmatched: 1. Germline V gene sequence: CDR1 MNHEY, CDR2 SVGAGI. This CDR3 comprises 14 residues. The CDR3 region is CASSYGTGGYEQYF. In nucleotides, the CDR3 is TGTGCCAGCAGTTACGGGACAGGGGGGTACGAGCAGTACTTC.

This clonotype was detected many times. The chain joins TRBV7-8 to TRBJ1-4; D unclear. Germline V gene sequence: CDR1 SGHVS, CDR2 FQNEAQ. This CDR3 is 16 amino acids long. Trimming removed 2 bases at V and 3 bases at J, with 13 bases between. This chain's CDR3 is CASSLRSRNSNEKLFF. CDR3 bases: TGTGCCAGCAGCTTAAGGAGCAGGAACTCTAATGAAAAACTGTTTTTT.

The chain combines TRBV18 with TRBJ2-7; no firm D call. Deletions cut 0 bases from V and 3 bases from J, with 12 bases between. The germline gives CDR1 KGHSH, CDR2 LQKENI. CDR3 size: 15 residues. The CDR3 DNA is TGTGCCAGCTCACCACCGCTTGTAGGCGGCTACGAGCAGTACTTC. Translating it yields CASSPPLVGGYEQYF. Together with reference TRBV18 and TRBJ2-7, the CDR3 gives the full variable domain: NAGVMQNPRHLVRRRGQEARLRCSPMKGHSHVYWYRQLPEEGLKFMVYLQKENIIDESGMPKERFSAEFPKEGPSILRIQQVVRGDSAAYFCASSPPLVGGYEQYFGPGTRLTVT.

This clonotype was picked up many times. The chain uses TRBV9 and TRBJ2-2; 7 bases line up with TRBD2. This CDR3 comprises 17 residues. Germline assignment: CDR1 SGDLS and CDR2 YYNGEE. V was clipped by 0 bases and J by 1 base; unmatched bases: 6. The DNA of the CDR3 is TGTGCCAGCAGCGTAGGAACGGGCGGGAGGAACACCGGGGAGCTGTTTTTT. Amino acids: CASSVGTGGRNTGELFF.

This clonotype was found a few times. This chain joins TRBV12-5 and TRBJ2-7; D is ambiguous. Trimming removed 3 bases at V and 5 bases at J, with 8 bases between. The CDR3 runs to 12 residues. From germline, CDR1 is LGHNT and CDR2 FRNRAP. The CDR3 spells CASGLRADEQYF. Here the CDR3 DNA reads TGTGCTAGTGGTTTAAGGGCAGACGAGCAGTACTTC.

This sequence joins TRBV12-3 or TRBV12-4 and TRBJ2-3; no firm D call. With 8 bases removed from V and 4 bases from J, the gap between germline ends came to 31 bases. The length of the CDR3 is 19 residues. In DNA, the CDR3 is TGTGCCAGCCCCAACGGCCTTCGCACTCCGCCCTACAGCGCAGATACGCAGTATTTT. Its translation is CASPNGLRTPPYSADTQYF.

This clonotype has only a few counts. The chain couples TRBV5-4 to TRBJ2-1, with 10 nucleotides matching TRBD2. Germline trimming cut 10 bases from V and 8 bases from J; bases unmatched to any gene: 12. Germline-derived CDR1 and CDR2 are SGHNT and YYREEE (reference sequence). The CDR3 is 14 residues long. The CDR3 here is CAQTWASGSYEQFF. CDR3 nucleotide sequence: TGTGCCCAGACTTGGGCTAGCGGGAGCTATGAGCAGTTCTTC.

This clonotype was counted between two and nine times. The chain carries TRBV5-4 and TRBJ2-1; TRBD2 matches at 11 bases. V shed 2 bases, J shed 6 bases, and the junction held 13 bases outside the gene matches. The germline gives CDR1 SGHNT, CDR2 YYREEE (reference sequence). This CDR3 has 18 residues. The CDR3 loop is CASSFLGLADLSLNEQFF. The CDR3 region has the DNA TGTGCCAGCAGCTTCTTGGGACTAGCGGACTTATCCCTCAATGAGCAGTTCTTC.

J is TRBJ2-5 and V is TRBV4-3; D might be TRBD1 (5 bases). This CDR3 contains 14 residues. Trimming cost V 4 bases and J 1 base, with 10 bases left between them. Germline V CDR1 and CDR2: LGHNA, YSLEER. The CDR3 loop is CASSLTASQETQYF. DNA of the CDR3: TGCGCCAGCAGCCTGACAGCCTCCCAAGAGACCCAGTACTTC.

This clonotype was recorded a few times. This sequence joins TRBV3-1 and TRBJ2-5, with 7 nucleotides matching TRBD2. Germline CDR1 LGHDT, CDR2 YNNKEL (reference sequence). V shed 0 bases and J 5 bases; nucleotides not matched to a gene: 12. The length of the CDR3 is 17 residues. CDR3 residues: CASSQDKVSGGVETQYF. In nucleotides, the CDR3 is TGTGCCAGCAGCCAAGATAAGGTGTCGGGAGGAGTGGAGACCCAGTACTTC.

This clonotype has only one observation. This sequence joins TRBV4-3 and TRBJ2-4, with D perhaps TRBD1 (6 bases). The CDR3 length is 15 residues. V was shortened by 3 bases and J by 5 bases, with 14 bases between the two germline ends. Germline-derived CDR1 and CDR2 are LGHNA and YSLEER. As DNA, the CDR3 is TGCGCCAGCAGCCACATACAGGGTGGCGAAAACATTCAGTACTTC. Translated, it gives CASSHIQGGENIQYF.

This rearrangement joins TRBV7-6 to TRBJ2-3; D gene ambiguous. This CDR3 is built from 13 residues. The V gene lost 7 bases and the J gene lost 5 bases, with 13 bases spanning the gap. CDR1 SGHVS and CDR2 FNYEAQ come from the germline V gene. The CDR3 bases are TGTGCCAGCACCATCCCTGGAAAAGATACGCAGTATTTT. It is translated as CASTIPGKDTQYF.

This clonotype was counted only a few times. The chain is built from TRBV11-2 and TRBJ2-1; TRBD2 matches 8 bases. There are 15 residues in the CDR3. Trimming cost V 5 bases and J 4 bases; bases outside gene matches: 7. Looked up from germline, CDR1 is SGHAT and CDR2 is FQNNGV. CDR3: CASSVRLAQYNEQFF. DNA for the CDR3: TGTGCCAGCAGCGTTAGACTAGCGCAATACAATGAGCAGTTCTTC.